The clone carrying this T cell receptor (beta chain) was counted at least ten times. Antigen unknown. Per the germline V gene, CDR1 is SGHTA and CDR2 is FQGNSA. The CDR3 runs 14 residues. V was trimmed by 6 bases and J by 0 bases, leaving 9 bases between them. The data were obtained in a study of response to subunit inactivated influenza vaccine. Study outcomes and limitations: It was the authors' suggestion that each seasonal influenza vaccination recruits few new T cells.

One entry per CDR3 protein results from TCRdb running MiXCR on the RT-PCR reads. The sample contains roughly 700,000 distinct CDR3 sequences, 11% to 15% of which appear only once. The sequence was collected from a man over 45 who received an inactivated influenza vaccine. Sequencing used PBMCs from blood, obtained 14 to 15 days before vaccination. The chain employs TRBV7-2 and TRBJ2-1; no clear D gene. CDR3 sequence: CASRGGFSYNEQFF. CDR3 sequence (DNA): TGTGCCAGCAGGGGCGGATTCTCCTACAATGAGCAGTTCTTC.